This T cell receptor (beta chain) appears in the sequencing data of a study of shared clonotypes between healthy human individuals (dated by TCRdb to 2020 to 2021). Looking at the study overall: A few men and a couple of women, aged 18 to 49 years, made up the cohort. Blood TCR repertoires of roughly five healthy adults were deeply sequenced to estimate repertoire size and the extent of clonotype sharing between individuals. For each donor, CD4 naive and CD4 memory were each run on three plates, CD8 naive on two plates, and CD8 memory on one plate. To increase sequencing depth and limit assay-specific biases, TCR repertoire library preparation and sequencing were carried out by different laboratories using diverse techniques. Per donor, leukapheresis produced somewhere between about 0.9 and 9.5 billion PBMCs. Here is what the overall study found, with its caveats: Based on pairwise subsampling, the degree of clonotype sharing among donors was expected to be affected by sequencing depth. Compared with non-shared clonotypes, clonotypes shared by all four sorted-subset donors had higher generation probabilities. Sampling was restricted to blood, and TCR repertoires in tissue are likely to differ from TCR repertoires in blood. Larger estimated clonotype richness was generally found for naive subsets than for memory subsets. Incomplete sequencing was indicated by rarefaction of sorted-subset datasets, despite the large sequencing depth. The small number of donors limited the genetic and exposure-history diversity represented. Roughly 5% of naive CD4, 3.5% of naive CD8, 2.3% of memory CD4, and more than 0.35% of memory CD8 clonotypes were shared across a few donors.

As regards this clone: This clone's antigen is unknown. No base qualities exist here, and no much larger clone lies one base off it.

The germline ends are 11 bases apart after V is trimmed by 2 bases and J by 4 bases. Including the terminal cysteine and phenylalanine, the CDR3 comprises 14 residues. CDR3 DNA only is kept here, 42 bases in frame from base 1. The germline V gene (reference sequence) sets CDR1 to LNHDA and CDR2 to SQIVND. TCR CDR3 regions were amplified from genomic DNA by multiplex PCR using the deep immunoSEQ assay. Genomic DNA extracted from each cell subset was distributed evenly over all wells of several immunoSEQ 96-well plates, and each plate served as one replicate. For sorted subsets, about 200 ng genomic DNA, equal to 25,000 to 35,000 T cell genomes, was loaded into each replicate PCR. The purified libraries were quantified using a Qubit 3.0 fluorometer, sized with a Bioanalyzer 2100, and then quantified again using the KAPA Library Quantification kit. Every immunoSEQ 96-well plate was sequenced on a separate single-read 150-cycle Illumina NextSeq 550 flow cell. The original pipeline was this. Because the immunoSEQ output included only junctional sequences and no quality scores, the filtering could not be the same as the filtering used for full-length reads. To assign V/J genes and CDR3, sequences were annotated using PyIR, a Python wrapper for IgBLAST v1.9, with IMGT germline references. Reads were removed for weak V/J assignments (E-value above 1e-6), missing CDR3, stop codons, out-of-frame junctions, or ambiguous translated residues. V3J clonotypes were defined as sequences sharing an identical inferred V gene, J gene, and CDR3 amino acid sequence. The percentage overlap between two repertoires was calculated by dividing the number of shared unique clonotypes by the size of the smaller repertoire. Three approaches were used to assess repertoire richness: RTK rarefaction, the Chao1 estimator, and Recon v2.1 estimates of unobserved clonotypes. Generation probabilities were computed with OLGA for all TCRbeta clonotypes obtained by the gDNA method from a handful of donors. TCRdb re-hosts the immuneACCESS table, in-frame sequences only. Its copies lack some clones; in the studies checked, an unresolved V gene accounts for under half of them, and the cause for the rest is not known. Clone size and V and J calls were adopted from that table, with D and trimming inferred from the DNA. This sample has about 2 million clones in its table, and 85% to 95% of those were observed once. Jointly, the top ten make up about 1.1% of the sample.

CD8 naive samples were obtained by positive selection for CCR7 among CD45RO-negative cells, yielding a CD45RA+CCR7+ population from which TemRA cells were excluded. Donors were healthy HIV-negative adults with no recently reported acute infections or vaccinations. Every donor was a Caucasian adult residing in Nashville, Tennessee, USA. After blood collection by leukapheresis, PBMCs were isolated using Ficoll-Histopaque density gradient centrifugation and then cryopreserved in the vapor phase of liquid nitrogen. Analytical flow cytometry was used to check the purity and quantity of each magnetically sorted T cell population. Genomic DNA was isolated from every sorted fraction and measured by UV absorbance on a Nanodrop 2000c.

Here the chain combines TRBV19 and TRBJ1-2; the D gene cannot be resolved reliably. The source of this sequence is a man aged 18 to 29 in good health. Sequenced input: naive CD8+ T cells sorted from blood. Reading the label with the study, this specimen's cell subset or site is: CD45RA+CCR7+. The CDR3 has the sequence CASSITATFYGYTF. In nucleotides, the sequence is TGTGCCAGTAGTATAACAGCTACATTCTATGGCTACACCTTC.